The source of this T cell receptor beta chain is a study of CD8 T cells in ankylosing spondylitis. Study-level findings and limits: Disease-linked clones proved CD8+ and comparatively uncommon in peripheral blood.

As for this clonotype: Its specificity is unknown.

Using its own MiXCR run on the 5' RACE reads, TCRdb lists one record per CDR3 protein. The top ten clones hold roughly 59% of a sample with 84,000 or so distinct CDR3 sequences, under 30% of them seen once. Germline V lookup: CDR1 DFQATT, CDR2 SNEGSKA (reference sequence). This CDR3 is built from 13 residues. V lost 0 bases and J 4 bases, leaving 8 bases between the germline ends. The sequence was collected from a male donor with ankylosing spondylitis or in good health (not recorded which). Sequences were obtained from blood, either unsorted or a sorted T cell fraction (not recorded which). This chain links TRBV20-1 with TRBJ2-3; no definite D call. This CDR3 reads CSARERWADTQYF. CDR3 in DNA: TGCAGTGCTAGAGAGCGATGGGCAGATACGCAGTATTTT.